This T cell receptor (beta chain) was retrieved from a study of T-cell memory formation after mild COVID-19. About the research overall: TCR clusters were mostly donor specific. General study results and limits: Second-wave clones that peaked on day 37 lacked confirmed SARS-CoV-2 specificity. The finding that pre-infection memory included some responding clones suggested that cross-reactive memory joined.

One entry per CDR3 protein results from TCRdb running MiXCR on the 5' RACE reads. The sample holds fewer than 300,000 distinct CDR3 sequences; 15% to 20% are singletons and the top ten take roughly 21%. Germline CDR1 reads DFQATT; CDR2 reads SNEGSKA (reference sequence). The ends were cut back, 5 bases at V and 2 bases at J, with 9 bases in the middle. This CDR3 is built from 12 residues. With respect to this clonotype: Its specificity is unknown.

The rearrangement joins TRBV20-1 to TRBJ1-1; a possible D gene is TRBD1 (5 bases). The clonotype was recovered from a man younger than 30 who had mild COVID-19 (a few samples of this study predate the infection). Cell type and time point are not known. The sample taken for sequencing was PBMCs or a T cell subset sorted from them (not recorded which). CDR3 nucleotide sequence: TGCAGTGCTTTGGGGCCTAACACTGAAGCTTTCTTT. Its protein product is CSALGPNTEAFF.